The present T cell receptor beta chain was sequenced within a study of Ad26.COV2.S vaccination and SARS-CoV-2 variants. Study summary: In the study, Ad26.COV2.S was injected intramuscularly once, or twice 56 days apart.

The protocol was immunoSEQ multiplex PCR, while the TCRdb copy is restricted to in-frame clones and leaves out a portion. The sample lists about 680,000 clones, 89% seen once, with roughly 1.5% in the top ten. The treatment was: around 19 received Ad26.COV2.S at low or high dose, single or two shots; roughly five received placebo; per-sample allocation not given. Specimens were obtained on day 63 following the first vaccine or placebo injection. Per germline, CDR1 SGHTA and CDR2 FQGTGA. This CDR3 comprises 15 residues. The V end lost 0 bases, the J end lost 1 base, and 6 bases lay between the germline ends.

This sequence was found in a person between 18 and 65 years old who received the Ad26.COV2.S COVID-19 vaccine or a placebo. The V call is TRBV7-3, the J call TRBJ2-2, with D perhaps matching TRBD1 or TRBD2 (5 bases each). The sequencing used peripheral blood, collected in a trial of Ad26.COV2.S vaccine versus placebo. The chain's CDR3 is CASSLTGVNTGELFF. The CDR3 DNA follows: TGTGCCAGCAGCTTAACGGGGGTGAACACCGGGGAGCTGTTTTTT. Full variable domain (missing parts from reference TRBV7-3 and TRBJ2-2): GAGVSQTPSNKVTEKGKYVELRCDPISGHTALYWYRQSLGQGPEFLIYFQGTGAADDSGLPNDRFFAVRPEGSVSTLKIQRTERGDSAVYLCASSLTGVNTGELFFGEGSRLTVL.